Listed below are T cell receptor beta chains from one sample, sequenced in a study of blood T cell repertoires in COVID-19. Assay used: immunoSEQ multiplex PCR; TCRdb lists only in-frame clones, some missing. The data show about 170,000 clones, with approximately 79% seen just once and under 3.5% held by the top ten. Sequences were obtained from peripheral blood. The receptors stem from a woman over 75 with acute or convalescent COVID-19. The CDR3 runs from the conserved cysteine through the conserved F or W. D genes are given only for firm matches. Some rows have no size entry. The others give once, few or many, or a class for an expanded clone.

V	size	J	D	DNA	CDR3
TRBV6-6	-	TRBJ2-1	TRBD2	TGTGCCAGCAGTTACGCGGGGGACAATGAGCAGTTCTTC	CASSYAGDNEQFF
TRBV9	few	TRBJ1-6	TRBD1	TGTGCCAGCAGCCCGGGACAGGGGAAAAATTCACCCCTCCACTTT	CASSPGQGKNSPLHF
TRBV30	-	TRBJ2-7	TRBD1	TGTGCCTGGAGTGGGACAGGGGTCCCCTACGAGCAGTACTTC	CAWSGTGVPYEQYF
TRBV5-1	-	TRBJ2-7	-	TGCGCCAGCAGCTTTGACCCAGGGTATCAATACGAGCAGTACTTC	CASSFDPGYQYEQYF
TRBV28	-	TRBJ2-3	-	TGTGCCAGCAGTTTCGTCGGGAGTACGCAGTATTTT	CASSFVGSTQYF
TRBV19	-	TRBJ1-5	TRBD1	TGTGCCAGTAGTACTAGACAGGGCGCCAATAGCAATCAGCCCCAGCATTTT	CASSTRQGANSNQPQHF
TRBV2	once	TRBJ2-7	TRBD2	TGTGCCAGCAGTGCTTTCCTAGCGGGAGAAGCCGAGCAGTACTTC	CASSAFLAGEAEQYF
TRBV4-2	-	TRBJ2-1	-	TGTGCCAGCAGCCGACAGGAAGGCAGGGCGTCCTACAATGAGCAGTTCTTC	CASSRQEGRASYNEQFF
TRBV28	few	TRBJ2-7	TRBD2	TGTGCCAGCAGTTTTTGGGGCGGGAGCTCCTACGAGCAGTACTTC	CASSFWGGSSYEQYF
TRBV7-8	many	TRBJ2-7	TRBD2	TGTGCCAGCAGTGAGCGGGAGGGTAATCCCGAGCAGTACTTC	CASSEREGNPEQYF